This is a list of T cell receptor beta chains from one sample in a study of OX40 agonist ivuxolimab in advanced cancers. The repertoire was sequenced with immunoSEQ multiplex PCR; TCRdb's copy has only in-frame clones and lacks some. The table shows roughly 89,000 clones, with just under 90% occurring only once. This material consisted of CD4+ or CD8+ T cells sorted from blood, taken in a trial of the OX40 agonist ivuxolimab. Every receptor here comes from an adult with an advanced solid tumor such as melanoma, head and neck, liver or kidney cancer. CDR3s include the opening cysteine and the closing phenylalanine or tryptophan. The order of the fields is V gene, CDR3 protein.

V: TRBV28
CDR3: CASSIGSNTEAFF

V: TRBV6-4
CDR3: CASSDVPYNSPLHF

V: TRBV5-6
CDR3: CASSWGTGSYEQYF

V: TRBV10-2
CDR3: CASSGPTGNSGNTIYF

V: TRBV29-1
CDR3: CSVAGFGQGELF

V: TRBV30
CDR3: CAWIFGLAGKETQYF

V: TRBV10-1
CDR3: CASSEGTPGGPQHF

V: TRBV5-1
CDR3: CASSGLGGAQYF

V: TRBV5-6
CDR3: CASSLGQGSYEQYF

V: TRBV7-9
CDR3: CASSRPQGTNEKLFF

V: TRBV10-3
CDR3: CATLGEVPVSEQYF

V: TRBV5-4
CDR3: CASSQGQTGEQYF

V: TRBV7-8
CDR3: CASRGYQETQYF

V: TRBV11-3
CDR3: CASSGLTPYNEQFF

V: TRBV9
CDR3: CASSARDPSYEQYF

V: TRBV28
CDR3: CASFNGPPETQYF

V: TRBV29-1
CDR3: CSVEPGQGSTGELFF

V: TRBV9
CDR3: CASSGGLAGSYEQYF

V: TRBV28
CDR3: CASSSGQGSYNEQFF

V: TRBV27
CDR3: CASGLAGVLTDTQYF

V: TRBV5-6
CDR3: CASSFTGDEQYF

V: TRBV2
CDR3: CASSPLSYEQYF

V: TRBV11-2
CDR3: CASSFRNQPGQITDTQYF

V: TRBV14
CDR3: CASSPNRRQNTGTSGSNEQFF

V: TRBV27
CDR3: CASHGQNEQFF

V: TRBV10-3
CDR3: CAIHRGDSTDTQYF

V: TRBV7-9
CDR3: CASSLEVYNEQFF

V: TRBV19
CDR3: CASSGPDGSTEAFF

V: TRBV28
CDR3: CASSRWGSNEQFF

V: TRBV5-1
CDR3: CASSSTKTHLDTEAFF

V: TRBV27
CDR3: CASRRAGGPAYEQYF